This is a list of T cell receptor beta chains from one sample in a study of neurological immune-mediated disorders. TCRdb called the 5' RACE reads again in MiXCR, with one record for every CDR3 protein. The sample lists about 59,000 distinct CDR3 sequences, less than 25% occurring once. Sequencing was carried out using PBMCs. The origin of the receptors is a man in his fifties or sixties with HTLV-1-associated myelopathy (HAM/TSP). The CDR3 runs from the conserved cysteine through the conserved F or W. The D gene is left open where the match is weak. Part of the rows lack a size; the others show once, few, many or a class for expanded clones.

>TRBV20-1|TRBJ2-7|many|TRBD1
TGCAGTGCTAGGACAGGGAGTGAGCAGTACTTC
CSARTGSEQYF
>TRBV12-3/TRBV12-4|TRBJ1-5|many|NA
TGTGCCAGCAGTTTGGGCAGGAATCAGCCCCAGCATTTT
CASSLGRNQPQHF
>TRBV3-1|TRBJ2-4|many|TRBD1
TGTGCCAGCAGCCTCACAGGGGGGCAATACCCAGCCAAAAACATTCAGTACTTC
CASSLTGGQYPAKNIQYF
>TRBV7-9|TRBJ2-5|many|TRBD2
TGTGCCAGCAGCCCAAGAGGCCTCCTACTAGCGGACCCCCGCCAAGAGACCCAGTACTTC
CASSPRGLLLADPRQETQYF
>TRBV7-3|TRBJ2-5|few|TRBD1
TGTGCCAGCAGCTTAACTAGGGACAGGGCAGAGACCCAGTACTTC
CASSLTRDRAETQYF
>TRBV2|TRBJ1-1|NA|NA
TGTGCCAGCAGTGTATCGAACACTGAAGCTTTCTTT
CASSVSNTEAFF
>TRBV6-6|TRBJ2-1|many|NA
TGTGCCAGCAGTCCACCAGGCCTAGCATTCAATGAGCAGTTCTTC
CASSPPGLAFNEQFF
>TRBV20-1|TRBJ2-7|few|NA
TGCAGTGCTAGAGAGGCAGGTTCCTACGAGCAGTACTTC
CSAREAGSYEQYF
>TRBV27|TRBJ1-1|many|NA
TGTGCCAGCAGTTTCCGACAGGCTACCGAAGCTTTCTTT
CASSFRQATEAFF
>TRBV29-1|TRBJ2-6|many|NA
TGCAGCGTTCGGGTTGGTGGGGCCAACGTCCTGACTTTC
CSVRVGGANVLTF
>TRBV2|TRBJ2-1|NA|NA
TGTGCCAGCAGTGAAGCGGTAGTCTACAATGAGCAGTTCTTC
CASSEAVVYNEQFF
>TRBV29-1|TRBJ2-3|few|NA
TGCAGCGTTGAATATGTTGATACGCAGTATTTT
CSVEYVDTQYF
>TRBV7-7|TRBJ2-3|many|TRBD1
TGTGCTAGCAGCTTAACCGGGACAGGGCAGGATACGCAGTATTTT
CASSLTGTGQDTQYF
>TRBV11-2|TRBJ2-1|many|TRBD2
TGTGCCAGCGGGTCTAGCGGGAGGTCGAATGAGCAGTTCTTC
CASGSSGRSNEQFF
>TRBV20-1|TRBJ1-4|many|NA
TGCAGTGCTGCCCTAGGTAATGAAAAACTGTTTTTT
CSAALGNEKLFF
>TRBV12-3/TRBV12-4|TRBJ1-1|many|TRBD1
TGTGCCAGCACCGCGACAGGGAGGAATACTGAAGCTTTCTTT
CASTATGRNTEAFF
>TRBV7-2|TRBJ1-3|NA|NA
TGTGCCAGCAGCTTAAATCCGGGGGGCTCTGGAAACACCATATATTTT
CASSLNPGGSGNTIYF
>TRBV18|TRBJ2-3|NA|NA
TGTGCCAGCTCGGGTGCAGATACGCAGTATTTT
CASSGADTQYF
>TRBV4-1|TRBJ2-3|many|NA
TGCGCCAGCAGCCAAGATCCGGGAGCGACTAGCACAGATACGCAGTATTTT
CASSQDPGATSTDTQYF
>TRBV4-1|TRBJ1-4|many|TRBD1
TGCGCCAGCAGCCTCCGGACGGGACAGGAGGGCGAAAAACTGTTTTTT
CASSLRTGQEGEKLFF
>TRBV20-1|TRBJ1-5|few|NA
TGCAGTGCTGGCCGGGCAGGGGCACCGAATCAGCCCCAGCATTTT
CSAGRAGAPNQPQHF
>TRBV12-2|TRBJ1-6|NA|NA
TGTGCAAGTCGCATTACCCTGGACAGGGACATCAATTCACCCCTCCACTTT
CASRITLDRDINSPLHF
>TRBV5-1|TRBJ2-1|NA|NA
TGCGCCAGCAGCTTGGTAGTGTCATCCCAGGGTGGGGAGCAGTTCTTC
CASSLVVSSQGGEQFF
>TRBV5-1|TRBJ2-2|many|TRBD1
TGCGCCAGCAGCTCAGGGGGCGCGAACGGGGAGCTGTTTTTT
CASSSGGANGELFF
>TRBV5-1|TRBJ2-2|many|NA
TGCGCCAGCAGGCCCCAAGGGCTGGCCACCGGGGAGCTGTTTTTT
CASRPQGLATGELFF
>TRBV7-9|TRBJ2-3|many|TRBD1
TGTGCCAGCAGCCTCACGCCGACAGGGGGAAGCACAGATACGCAGTATTTT
CASSLTPTGGSTDTQYF
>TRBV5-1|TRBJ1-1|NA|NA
TGTACCAGCAGCTTGGAAGAGTTCGGGGGCGCTGAAGCTTTCTTT
CTSSLEEFGGAEAFF
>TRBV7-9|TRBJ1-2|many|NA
TGTGCCAGCAGCTTAACTTCAGACTATGGCTACACCTTC
CASSLTSDYGYTF
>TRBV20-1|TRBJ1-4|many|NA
TGCAGTGCTAGAATAGAGGCCGCAACTAATGAAAAACTGTTTTTT
CSARIEAATNEKLFF
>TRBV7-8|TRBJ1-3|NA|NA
TGTGCCAGCAGCTTAAACACGGGAGAAGGAGGAAACACCATATATTTT
CASSLNTGEGGNTIYF
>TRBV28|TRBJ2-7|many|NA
TGTGCCAGCAGCTCCGGACAGAGCTACGAGCAGTACTTC
CASSSGQSYEQYF
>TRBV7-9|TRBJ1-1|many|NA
TGTGCCAGCAGCTTAGCAGTCAATCTGGCGAACACTGAAGCTTTCTTT
CASSLAVNLANTEAFF
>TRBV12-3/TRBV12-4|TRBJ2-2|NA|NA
TGTGCCAGCAGTTTATACAGGGTCACCGGGGAGCTGTTTTTT
CASSLYRVTGELFF
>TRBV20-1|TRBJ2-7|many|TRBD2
TGCAGTGCTAGAGGCGGACTAGCGGGAGGTCGTGGATCCTACGAGCAGTACTTC
CSARGGLAGGRGSYEQYF
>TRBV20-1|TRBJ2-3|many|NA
TGCGCAGGGGGAGGGGGCTCAGATACGCAGTATTTT
CAGGGGSDTQYF
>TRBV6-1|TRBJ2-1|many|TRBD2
TGTGCCAGCAGGCCCCCGGGACTAGCCTTTGAGCAGTTCTTC
CASRPPGLAFEQFF
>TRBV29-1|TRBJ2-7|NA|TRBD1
TGCAGCGTTGAAGATGGGGTCCAGGGGGCTTTCGAGCAGTACTTC
CSVEDGVQGAFEQYF
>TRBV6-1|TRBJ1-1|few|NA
TGTGCCAGCAGTGGAGAGCCTAACACTGAAGCTTTCTTT
CASSGEPNTEAFF
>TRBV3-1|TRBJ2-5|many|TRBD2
TGTGCCAGCAGCCGTACTAGCGCCCAAGAGACCCAGTACTTC
CASSRTSAQETQYF
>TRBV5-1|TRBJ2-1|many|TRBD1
TGCGCCAGCAGCCGATCCGGGACAGGGGTCGGTAATGAGCAGTTCTTC
CASSRSGTGVGNEQFF
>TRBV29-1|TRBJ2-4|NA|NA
TGCAGCGTTGAGGCAGGCGAAAACATTCAGTACTTC
CSVEAGENIQYF
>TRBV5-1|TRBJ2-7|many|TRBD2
TGCGCCAGCAGCTCCGGGACTAATACCTACGAGCAGTACTTC
CASSSGTNTYEQYF
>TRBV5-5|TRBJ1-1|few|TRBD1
TGTGCCAGCAGCCCGCAGGGACAGCCGAACACTGAAGCTTTCTTT
CASSPQGQPNTEAFF
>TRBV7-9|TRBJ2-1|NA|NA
TGTGCCAGCAGCTCCCTGCTAGGGAATGAGCAGTTCTTC
CASSSLLGNEQFF
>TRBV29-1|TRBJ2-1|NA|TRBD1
TGCAGCGTTGAGGTGGCAGCGGGACAGGGCGTAAATGAGCAGTTCTTC
CSVEVAAGQGVNEQFF
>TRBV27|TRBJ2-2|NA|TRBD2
TGTGCCAGCAGCCCCTTAGCGGGAGGGGTCGGGGAGCTGTTTTTT
CASSPLAGGVGELFF
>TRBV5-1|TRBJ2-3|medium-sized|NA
TGCGCCAGCCGCTTGGACTTGCAGGGGCCGGATACGCAGTATTTT
CASRLDLQGPDTQYF